The clone carrying this T cell receptor (beta chain) was observed a few times. Its specificity is not known. This record belongs to a study of regulatory T cells in long-lasting Graves disease. Overall study findings and caveats: Among persistent patients, a larger number of public clonotypes were shared (around 2,700) than among newly diagnosed patients (around 980). Reduced TCR diversity was observed in persistent Graves' patients versus newly diagnosed patients.

In germline, CDR1 is MNHEY, CDR2 SVGEGT. V lost 4 bases, J lost 4 bases, and 11 bases stayed unmatched. The CDR3 contains 17 residues. Described time point: newly diagnosed GD, antithyroid drugs for less than 3 months. Construction of the TCR library relied on RNA isolated from PBMCs. The TCR beta library used iRepertoire HTBI primers with Arm-PCR amplification of CDR3. Per the study methods: Samples revealed approximately 60 TRBV and approximately 15 TRBJ segments. MiXCR, run by TCRdb on the multiplex PCR reads, gives a single entry per CDR3 protein. TCRdb, not the original authors, processed these V and J calls. This sample carries hundreds of thousands of distinct CDR3 sequences, approximately 12% of them seen once, and the ten largest clones take roughly a tenth. The same data also went into a second study, on T cells in Graves' hyperthyroidism and ophthalmopathy. According to that study: Expanded thyroid clonotypes (above 0.001) were mostly also found in blood.

The V gene is TRBV6-2 or TRBV6-3, the J gene TRBJ2-2; 8 nucleotides agree with TRBD1. The receptor comes from a man aged 30-40 years with Graves disease. The specimen was peripheral blood mononuclear cells (PBMCs), collected at new diagnosis, from a patient treated with antithyroid drugs. The CDR3 DNA reads as TGTGCCAGCAGTTTCCTCAGGGGGCGGCGTGGCACCGGGGAGCTGTTTTTT. It encodes CASSFLRGRRGTGELFF.